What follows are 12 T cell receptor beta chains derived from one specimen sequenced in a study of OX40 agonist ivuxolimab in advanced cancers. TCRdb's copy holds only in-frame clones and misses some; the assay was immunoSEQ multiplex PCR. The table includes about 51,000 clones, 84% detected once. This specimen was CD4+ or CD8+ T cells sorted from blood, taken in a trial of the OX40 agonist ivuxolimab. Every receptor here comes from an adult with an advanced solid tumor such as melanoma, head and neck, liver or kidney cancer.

The CDR3: CASSPRTGSNQPQHF. CDR3 bases: TGTGCCAGCAGCCCACGGACAGGGTCAAATCAGCCCCAGCATTTT. This sequence joins TRBV7-2 and TRBJ1-5; 8 bases are shared with TRBD1. The CDR3 consists of 15 residues. Germline CDR1 and CDR2: SGHTA and FQGNSA. The ends lost 5 bases at V and 4 bases at J; junction bases unmatched: 7.

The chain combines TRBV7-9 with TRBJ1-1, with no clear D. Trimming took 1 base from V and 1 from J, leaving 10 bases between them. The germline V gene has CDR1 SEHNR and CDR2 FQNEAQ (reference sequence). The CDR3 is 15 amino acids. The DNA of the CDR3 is TGTGCCAGCAGCTTAGGTCGCCAGAGGAACACTGAAGCTTTCTTT. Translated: CASSLGRQRNTEAFF.

The CDR3 protein is CSVEIGRGEKLFF. CDR3 coding DNA: TGCAGCGTTGAGATAGGGCGGGGTGAAAAACTGTTTTTT. V gene TRBV29-1 combines with J gene TRBJ1-4; D is ambiguous. The CDR3 totals 13 residues. CDR1 and CDR2 from the germline V gene are SQVTM and ANQGSEA. V shed 3 bases and J shed 7 bases, with 12 bases lying between them.

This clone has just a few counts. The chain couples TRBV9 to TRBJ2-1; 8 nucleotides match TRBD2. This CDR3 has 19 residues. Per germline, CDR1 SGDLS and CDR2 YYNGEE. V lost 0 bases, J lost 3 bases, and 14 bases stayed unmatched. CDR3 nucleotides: TGTGCCAGCAGCGTAGGACTAGCGAGTTGGGAGAGGGTCTACAATGAGCAGTTCTTC. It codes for CASSVGLASWERVYNEQFF.

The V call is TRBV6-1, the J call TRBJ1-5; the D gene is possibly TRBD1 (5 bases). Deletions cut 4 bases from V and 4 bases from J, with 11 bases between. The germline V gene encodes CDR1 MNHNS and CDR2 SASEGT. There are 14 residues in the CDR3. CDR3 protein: CASSARDGNQPQHF. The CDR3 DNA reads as TGTGCCAGCAGTGCCCGGGACGGAAATCAGCCCCAGCATTTT.

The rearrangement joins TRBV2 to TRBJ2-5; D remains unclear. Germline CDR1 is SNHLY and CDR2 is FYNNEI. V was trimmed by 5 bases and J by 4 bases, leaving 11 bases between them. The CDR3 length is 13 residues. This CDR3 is CASSLGQRETQYF. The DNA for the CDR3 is TGTGCCAGCAGTTTGGGCCAGCGAGAGACCCAGTACTTC. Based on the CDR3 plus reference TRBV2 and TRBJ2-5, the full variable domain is EPEVTQTPSHQVTQMGQEVILRCVPISNHLYFYWYRQILGQKVEFLVSFYNNEISEKSEIFDDQFSVERPDGSNFTLKIRSTKLEDSAMYFCASSLGQRETQYFGPGTRLLVL.

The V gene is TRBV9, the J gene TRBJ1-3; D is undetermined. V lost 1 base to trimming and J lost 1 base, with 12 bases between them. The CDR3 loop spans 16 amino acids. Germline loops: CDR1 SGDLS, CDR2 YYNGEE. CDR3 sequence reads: CASSVSGSPSGNTIYF. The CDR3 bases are TGTGCCAGCAGCGTATCCGGCAGCCCTTCTGGAAACACCATATATTTT.

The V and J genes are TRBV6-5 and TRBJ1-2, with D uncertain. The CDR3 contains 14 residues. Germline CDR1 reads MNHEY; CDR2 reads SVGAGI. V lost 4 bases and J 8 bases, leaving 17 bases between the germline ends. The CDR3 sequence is CASSSGPGTHGYTF. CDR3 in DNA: TGTGCCAGCAGTTCGGGTCCGGGAACACACGGCTACACCTTC.

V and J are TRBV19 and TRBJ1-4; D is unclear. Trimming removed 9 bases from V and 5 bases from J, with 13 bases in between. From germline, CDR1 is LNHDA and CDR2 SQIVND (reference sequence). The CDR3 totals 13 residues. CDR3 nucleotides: TGTGCCAGCCCCTTTCGCCGCAATGAAAAACTGTTTTTT. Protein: CASPFRRNEKLFF.

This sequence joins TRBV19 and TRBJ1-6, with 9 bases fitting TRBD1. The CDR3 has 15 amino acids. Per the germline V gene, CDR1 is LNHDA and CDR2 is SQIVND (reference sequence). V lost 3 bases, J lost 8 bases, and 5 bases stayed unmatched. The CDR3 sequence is CASSIGTGWHSPLHF. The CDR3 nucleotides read TGTGCCAGTAGTATTGGGACAGGGTGGCATTCACCCCTCCACTTT.

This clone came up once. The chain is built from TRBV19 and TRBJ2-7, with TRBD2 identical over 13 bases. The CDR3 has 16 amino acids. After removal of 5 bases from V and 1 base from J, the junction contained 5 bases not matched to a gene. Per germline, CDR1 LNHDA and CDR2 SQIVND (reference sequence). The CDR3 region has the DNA TGTGCCAGTAGTGAGGGGACTAGCGGGGCGTCCTACGAGCAGTACTTC. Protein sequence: CASSEGTSGASYEQYF.

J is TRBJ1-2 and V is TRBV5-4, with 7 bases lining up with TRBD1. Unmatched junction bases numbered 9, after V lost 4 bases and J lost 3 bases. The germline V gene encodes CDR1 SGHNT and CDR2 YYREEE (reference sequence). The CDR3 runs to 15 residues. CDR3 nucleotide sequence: TGTGCCAGCAGCGCGGCCGACAGGGACGACTATGGCTACACCTTC. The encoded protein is CASSAADRDDYGYTF.